Listed below are T cell receptor beta chains from one sample, sequenced in a study of vaccination effects on CD4 cells after COVID-19. The protocol was immunoSEQ multiplex PCR, while the TCRdb copy is restricted to in-frame clones and leaves out a portion. The sample lists 43,000 or so clones; roughly 72% were seen once. The antigens these receptors bind are not known. The sequences come from CD4+ T cells from PBMCs cultured without peptide, collected after COVID-19 vaccination. The receptors stem from a human donor who received a COVID-19 vaccine. The CDR3 runs from the conserved cysteine through the conserved F or W. The D gene is left open where the match is weak. Clone size is stated in some rows and not others, as once, few, many or a class when expanded.

length: 16; D: NA; J: TRBJ1-2; size: NA; V: TRBV19; DNA: TGTGCCAGTAGTACATACAGGGATCCTTTCCCTTATGGCTACACCTTC; CDR3: CASSTYRDPFPYGYTF
length: 13; D: NA; J: TRBJ2-7; size: NA; V: TRBV11-2; DNA: TGTGCCGGCAGCAGGGTGGGGGCTTACGAGCAGTACTTC; CDR3: CAGSRVGAYEQYF
length: 18; D: NA; J: TRBJ1-2; size: NA; V: TRBV5-1; DNA: TGCGCCAGCAGCAACCCTATTGGGGGGGCTCTTCCTAACTATGGCTACACCTTC; CDR3: CASSNPIGGALPNYGYTF
length: 14; D: NA; J: TRBJ1-5; size: NA; V: TRBV5-1; DNA: TGCGCCAGCAGCTTGGCAGGCAGCAATCAGCCCCAGCATTTT; CDR3: CASSLAGSNQPQHF
length: 14; D: NA; J: TRBJ1-4; size: once; V: TRBV2; DNA: TGTGCCAGCAGTATGCATTGGGCTAATGAAAAACTGTTTTTT; CDR3: CASSMHWANEKLFF
length: 13; D: NA; J: TRBJ2-1; size: few; V: TRBV11-3; DNA: TGTGCCAGCAGCTCGGGCCCCCCCCATGAGCAGTTCTTC; CDR3: CASSSGPPHEQFF
length: 14; D: NA; J: TRBJ1-1; size: NA; V: TRBV2; DNA: TGTGCCAGCAGCCGGTTAGGGTCTAACACTGAAGCTTTCTTT; CDR3: CASSRLGSNTEAFF
length: 14; D: NA; J: TRBJ2-7; size: once; V: TRBV6-5; DNA: TGTGCCAGCAGCGCGATCTCCCCGGGCCACGAGCAGTACTTC; CDR3: CASSAISPGHEQYF
length: 14; D: NA; J: TRBJ2-1; size: few; V: TRBV24-1; DNA: TGTGCCACCAGTGATTTAGGGGGGCCAAATGAGCAGTTCTTC; CDR3: CATSDLGGPNEQFF
length: 14; D: NA; J: TRBJ2-1; size: NA; V: TRBV11-3; DNA: TGTGCCAGCAGCTTAGTTGGGGGGAACAATGAGCAGTTCTTC; CDR3: CASSLVGGNNEQFF
length: 15; D: NA; J: TRBJ1-1; size: NA; V: TRBV3-1/TRBV3-2; DNA: TGTGCCAGCAGCCAAGGGCTTGGGGTGGGAACTGAAGCTTTCTTT; CDR3: CASSQGLGVGTEAFF
length: 18; D: TRBD2; J: TRBJ2-2; size: NA; V: TRBV11-2; DNA: TGTGCCAGCAGCCCACCCAGGAGGCTAGCGGGAAGAGCCGGGGAGCTGTTTTTT; CDR3: CASSPPRRLAGRAGELFF
length: 15; D: NA; J: TRBJ1-4; size: NA; V: TRBV10-3; DNA: TGTGCCATCAGTGAGTCGAACAGATTTAATGAAAAACTGTTTTTT; CDR3: CAISESNRFNEKLFF
length: 14; D: NA; J: TRBJ1-3; size: NA; V: TRBV30; DNA: TGTGCCTTCTCGATAGACTCTTCTGGAAACACCATATATTTT; CDR3: CAFSIDSSGNTIYF
length: 15; D: NA; J: TRBJ1-1; size: NA; V: TRBV5-1; DNA: TGCGCCAGCAGCCCAGCGTCCACTATGAACACTGAAGCTTTCTTT; CDR3: CASSPASTMNTEAFF
length: 14; D: NA; J: TRBJ2-1; size: NA; V: TRBV30; DNA: TGTGCCTGGAGTGGAGCTAAAAGGGTGAATGAGCAGTTCTTC; CDR3: CAWSGAKRVNEQFF
length: 15; D: TRBD1; J: TRBJ2-1; size: NA; V: TRBV19; DNA: TGTGCCAGTACCTCCCGGGACAGGGGGCTCAATGAGCAGTTCTTC; CDR3: CASTSRDRGLNEQFF
length: 14; D: TRBD2; J: TRBJ2-3; size: NA; V: TRBV10-3; DNA: TGTGCCATCAGTGTTAGCGGGGGGCGAGATACGCAGTATTTT; CDR3: CAISVSGGRDTQYF
length: 15; D: TRBD1; J: TRBJ2-3; size: NA; V: TRBV25-1; DNA: TGTGCCAGCAGGCAGACAGGGGTGGTAGTGGATACGCAGTATTTT; CDR3: CASRQTGVVVDTQYF
length: 17; D: NA; J: TRBJ1-6; size: NA; V: TRBV11-2; DNA: TGTGCCAGCAGCTTCCGGCCGTCGAGCTCCTATAATTCACCCCTCCACTTT; CDR3: CASSFRPSSSYNSPLHF
length: 15; D: TRBD1; J: TRBJ2-5; size: NA; V: TRBV24-1; DNA: TGTGCCACCAGTGATGCCACAGGGGCGCAAGAGACCCAGTACTTC; CDR3: CATSDATGAQETQYF
length: 14; D: NA; J: TRBJ1-3; size: NA; V: TRBV2; DNA: TGTGCCAGCAGCCCTAGGGGAAATGGAAACACCATATATTTT; CDR3: CASSPRGNGNTIYF
length: 18; D: NA; J: TRBJ2-2; size: NA; V: TRBV3-1/TRBV3-2; DNA: TGTGCCAGCAGCCAAGCACGCTCCGGGACATCCTCCACCGGGGAGCTGTTTTTT; CDR3: CASSQARSGTSSTGELFF
length: 12; D: NA; J: TRBJ2-1; size: NA; V: TRBV9; DNA: TGTGCCAGCAGCGGCACCTACAATGAGCAGTTCTTC; CDR3: CASSGTYNEQFF
length: 16; D: TRBD1; J: TRBJ1-2; size: NA; V: TRBV15; DNA: TGTGCCACCAGCAGAGAGGCCGGGACAGGGATGGGAGGCTACACCTTC; CDR3: CATSREAGTGMGGYTF
length: 13; D: NA; J: TRBJ2-1; size: once; V: TRBV19; DNA: TGTGCCAGTAGTATGGACCCCATGGATGAGCAGTTCTTC; CDR3: CASSMDPMDEQFF
length: 13; D: NA; J: TRBJ1-2; size: NA; V: TRBV2; DNA: TGTGCCAGCGCGGGCCCTGGAGACTATGGCTACACCTTC; CDR3: CASAGPGDYGYTF
length: 16; D: NA; J: TRBJ1-5; size: few; V: TRBV4-1; DNA: TGCGCCAGCAGCCCTTCGGGGAGGGGAAGCAATCAGCCCCAGCATTTT; CDR3: CASSPSGRGSNQPQHF
length: 14; D: NA; J: TRBJ1-5; size: medium-sized; V: TRBV27; DNA: TGTGCCAGCAGTTTGTTGGACAGCAATCAGCCCCAGCATTTT; CDR3: CASSLLDSNQPQHF
length: 16; D: TRBD2; J: TRBJ2-1; size: NA; V: TRBV5-1; DNA: TGCGCCAGCAGCTTGTTCCCAGCGGGAAGTGACAATGAGCAGTTCTTC; CDR3: CASSLFPAGSDNEQFF
length: 16; D: TRBD2; J: TRBJ2-5; size: few; V: TRBV7-4; DNA: TGTGCCAGCAGCCCTCTTCCCGGGGGGGTTGCCGAGACCCAGTACTTC; CDR3: CASSPLPGGVAETQYF
length: 13; D: TRBD1; J: TRBJ1-1; size: few; V: TRBV9; DNA: TGTGCCAGCAGGGGGGGACAGGGGGTAGAAGCTTTCTTT; CDR3: CASRGGQGVEAFF
length: 18; D: TRBD1; J: TRBJ2-6; size: NA; V: TRBV18; DNA: TGTGCCAGCTCACCCCAGACAGGGGGAAACTCTGGGGCCAACGTCCTGACTTTC; CDR3: CASSPQTGGNSGANVLTF
length: 15; D: NA; J: TRBJ1-2; size: NA; V: TRBV19; DNA: TGTGCCAGTAGTATCGGGGGTCCCTCGCCCTATGGCTACACCTTC; CDR3: CASSIGGPSPYGYTF
length: 13; D: NA; J: TRBJ1-5; size: NA; V: TRBV6-5; DNA: TGTGCCAGCAGTTGGATGGGAGGCCAGCCCCAGCATTTT; CDR3: CASSWMGGQPQHF
length: 15; D: NA; J: TRBJ2-1; size: NA; V: TRBV15; DNA: TGTGCCACCAGCAGAGATAGTACCTCCTACAATGAGCAGTTCTTC; CDR3: CATSRDSTSYNEQFF
length: 15; D: TRBD2; J: TRBJ2-1; size: once; V: TRBV10-3; DNA: TGTGCCATCAGTCGACTAGCGGGGGAGTCCAATGAGCAGTTCTTC; CDR3: CAISRLAGESNEQFF
length: 18; D: NA; J: TRBJ1-2; size: few; V: TRBV18; DNA: TGTGCCAGCTCACCACGAGCGGAAGGGGGTGGAGGTGGCGTCAGCTACACCTTC; CDR3: CASSPRAEGGGGGVSYTF
length: 15; D: NA; J: TRBJ1-2; size: NA; V: TRBV14; DNA: TGTGCCAGCAGCCAAGATTGGGGGACTAACTATGGCTACACCTTC; CDR3: CASSQDWGTNYGYTF
length: 16; D: TRBD1; J: TRBJ2-5; size: NA; V: TRBV5-4; DNA: TGTGCCAGCAGCTCGGGGGGACAGGGGGTCCAAGAGACCCAGTACTTC; CDR3: CASSSGGQGVQETQYF
length: 13; D: NA; J: TRBJ1-2; size: few; V: TRBV11-2; DNA: TGTGCCAGCAGCTTATCAGAAGACTATGGCTACACCTTC; CDR3: CASSLSEDYGYTF
length: 15; D: TRBD1; J: TRBJ2-3; size: NA; V: TRBV5-4; DNA: TGTGCCAGCAGCTCACAGACAGGGGGCGCAGATACGCAGTATTTT; CDR3: CASSSQTGGADTQYF
length: 15; D: TRBD2; J: TRBJ2-7; size: NA; V: TRBV7-2; DNA: TGTGCCAGCAGCTTACCTGGCGGGGGTACGTACGAGCAGTACTTC; CDR3: CASSLPGGGTYEQYF
length: 13; D: NA; J: TRBJ1-6; size: NA; V: TRBV2; DNA: TGTGCCAGCAGTGGGCTGGCCAATTCACCCCTCCACTTT; CDR3: CASSGLANSPLHF
length: 14; D: NA; J: TRBJ1-4; size: NA; V: TRBV5-6; DNA: TGTGCCAGCAGCTTGTATGGGATGGAAGAAAAACTGTTTTTT; CDR3: CASSLYGMEEKLFF
length: 18; D: TRBD2; J: TRBJ2-3; size: NA; V: TRBV4-2; DNA: TGTGCCAGCAGCCAAGTTCTAGCGGGAGACTTTAGCACAGATACGCAGTATTTT; CDR3: CASSQVLAGDFSTDTQYF
length: 15; D: NA; J: TRBJ1-3; size: NA; V: TRBV6-5; DNA: TGTGCCAGCAGTTCCGTGCAGGGGCGGGGAAACACCATATATTTT; CDR3: CASSSVQGRGNTIYF
length: 13; D: TRBD1; J: TRBJ1-6; size: few; V: TRBV6-5; DNA: TGTGCCAGCAGGGCAGGGGGAATTTCACCCCTCCACTTT; CDR3: CASRAGGISPLHF
length: 17; D: TRBD1; J: TRBJ2-1; size: NA; V: TRBV3-1/TRBV3-2; DNA: TGTGCCAGCAGCCAAAAGGGACAGGGGGCGCGTGGGAATGAGCAGTTCTTC; CDR3: CASSQKGQGARGNEQFF
length: 14; D: TRBD2; J: TRBJ2-7; size: NA; V: TRBV27; DNA: TGTGCCAGCAGTGGTCTAGCGGGAGCAGCCGAGCAGTACTTC; CDR3: CASSGLAGAAEQYF
length: 13; D: TRBD1; J: TRBJ1-2; size: NA; V: TRBV15; DNA: TGTGCCACCAGCACGGGACAGCTTTATGGCTACACCTTC; CDR3: CATSTGQLYGYTF
length: 13; D: NA; J: TRBJ2-6; size: NA; V: TRBV15; DNA: TGTGCCAGTAGACTCTCTGGGGCCAACGTCCTGACTTTC; CDR3: CASRLSGANVLTF
length: 14; D: TRBD1; J: TRBJ2-2; size: NA; V: TRBV5-5; DNA: TGTGCCAGCAGCTGGACAGGGCCCACCGGGGAGCTGTTTTTT; CDR3: CASSWTGPTGELFF